Below, 5 T cell receptor beta chains from the same sample are listed, as sequenced in a study of identical twins. In TCRdb, the 5' RACE reads were re-called with MiXCR into one record per CDR3 protein. The sample lists about 190,000 distinct CDR3 sequences, more than 15% occurring once. These data were likewise used in another study, on T cells expressing NK-cell markers.

Input material: CD8+ T cells sorted from blood. The receptors here all came from a woman younger than 30 in good health.

The sample holds a few counts of this clonotype. This chain uses TRBV12-3 or TRBV12-4 with TRBJ1-2; no firm D call. Trimming cost V 5 bases and J 4 bases, with 8 bases left between them. The CDR3 has 12 residues. This CDR3 reads CASSPDRYGYTF. The CDR3 DNA is TGTGCCAGCAGTCCCGACCGCTATGGCTACACCTTC.

The gene calls are TRBV2 and TRBJ2-1; 7 nucleotides match TRBD2. This CDR3 contains 15 residues. The V segment lost 2 bases and the J segment 8 bases; nucleotides outside the gene matches: 9. The germline V gene has CDR1 SNHLY and CDR2 FYNNEI. CDR3 sequence reads: CASSENRGRGDEQFF. The CDR3 nucleotides are TGTGCCAGCAGTGAAAATAGGGGCCGGGGGGATGAGCAGTTCTTC.

The rearrangement links TRBV12-3 or TRBV12-4 to TRBJ2-3; D call uncertain. The CDR3 sequence is 12 residues long. Trimming shortened V by 7 bases and J by 2 bases, and 7 bases separated the two germline ends. In DNA, the CDR3 is TGTGCCAGCACCAGTTTCACAGATACGCAGTATTTT. Protein: CASTSFTDTQYF.

This clonotype was recorded at least ten times. V usage is TRBV11-3 and J usage is TRBJ2-2, with 9 bases aligning to TRBD1. Germline CDR1 and CDR2: SGHNT and YENEEA. Trimming removed 4 bases from V and 7 bases from J; junction bases left unmatched: 10. This CDR3 region has 16 residues. CDR3 region: CASSYGDRDFGGELFF. Written as DNA, the CDR3 is TGTGCCAGCAGCTACGGGGACAGGGATTTTGGCGGGGAGCTGTTTTTT.

This clonotype occurred a few times. This chain connects TRBV5-6 to TRBJ2-1, with TRBD2 matching 11 bases. Germline values: CDR1 SGHDT, CDR2 YYEEEE. CDR3 length equals 15 residues. With 4 bases clipped from V and 5 bases from J, the junction kept 5 bases outside the gene matches. In nucleotides, the CDR3 is TGTGCCAGCAGCCAACTAGCGGGGGTAAACAATGAGCAGTTCTTC. Encoded protein: CASSQLAGVNNEQFF.